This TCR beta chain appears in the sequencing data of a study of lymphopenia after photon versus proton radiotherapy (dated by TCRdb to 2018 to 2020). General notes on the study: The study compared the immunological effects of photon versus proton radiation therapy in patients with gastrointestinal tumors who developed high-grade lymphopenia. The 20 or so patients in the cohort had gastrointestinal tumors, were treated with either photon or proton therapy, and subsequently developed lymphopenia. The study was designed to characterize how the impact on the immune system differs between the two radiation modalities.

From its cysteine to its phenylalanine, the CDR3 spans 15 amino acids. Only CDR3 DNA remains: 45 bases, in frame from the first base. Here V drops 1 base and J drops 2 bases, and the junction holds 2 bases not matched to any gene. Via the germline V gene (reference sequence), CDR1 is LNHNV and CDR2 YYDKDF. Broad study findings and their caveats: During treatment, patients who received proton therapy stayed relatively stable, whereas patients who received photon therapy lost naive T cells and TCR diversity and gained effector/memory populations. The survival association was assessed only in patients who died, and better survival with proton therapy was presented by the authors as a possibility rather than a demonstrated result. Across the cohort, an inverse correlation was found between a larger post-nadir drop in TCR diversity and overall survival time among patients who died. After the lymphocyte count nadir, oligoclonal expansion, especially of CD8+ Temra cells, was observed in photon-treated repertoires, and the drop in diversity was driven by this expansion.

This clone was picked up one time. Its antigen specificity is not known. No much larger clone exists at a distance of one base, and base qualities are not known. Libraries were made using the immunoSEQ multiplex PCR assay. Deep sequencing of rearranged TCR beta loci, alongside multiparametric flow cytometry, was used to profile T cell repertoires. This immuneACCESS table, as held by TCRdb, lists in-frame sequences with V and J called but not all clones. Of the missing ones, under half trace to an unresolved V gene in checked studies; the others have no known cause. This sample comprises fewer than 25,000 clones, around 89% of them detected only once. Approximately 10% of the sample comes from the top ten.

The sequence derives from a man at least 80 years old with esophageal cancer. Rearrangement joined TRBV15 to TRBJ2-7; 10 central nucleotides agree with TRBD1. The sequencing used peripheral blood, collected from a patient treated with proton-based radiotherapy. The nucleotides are TGTGCCACCAGCAGAGCCGGGACAGGGGCCTACGAGCAGTACTTC. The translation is CATSRAGTGAYEQYF.